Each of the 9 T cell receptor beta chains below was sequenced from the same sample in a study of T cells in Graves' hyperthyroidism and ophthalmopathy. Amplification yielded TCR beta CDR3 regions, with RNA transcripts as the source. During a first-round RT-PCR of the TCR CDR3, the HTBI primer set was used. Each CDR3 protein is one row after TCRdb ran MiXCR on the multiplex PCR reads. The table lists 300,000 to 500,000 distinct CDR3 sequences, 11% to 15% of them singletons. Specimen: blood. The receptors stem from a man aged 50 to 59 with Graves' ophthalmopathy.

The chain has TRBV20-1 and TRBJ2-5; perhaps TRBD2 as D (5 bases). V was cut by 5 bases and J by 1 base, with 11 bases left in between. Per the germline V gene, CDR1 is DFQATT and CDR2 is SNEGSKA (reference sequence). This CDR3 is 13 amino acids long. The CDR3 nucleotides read TGCAGTGCTGGCGGGCTCCTCCAAGAGACCCAGTACTTC. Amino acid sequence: CSAGGLLQETQYF.

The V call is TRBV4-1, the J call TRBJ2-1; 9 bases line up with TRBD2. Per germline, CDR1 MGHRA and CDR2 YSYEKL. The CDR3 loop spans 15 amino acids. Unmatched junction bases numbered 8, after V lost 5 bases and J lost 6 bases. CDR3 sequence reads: CASSKTGTSSNEQFF. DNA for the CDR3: TGCGCCAGCAGCAAGACCGGGACTAGCAGCAATGAGCAGTTCTTC.

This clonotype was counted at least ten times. The CDR3 DNA reads as TGTGCCTGGAGTCATGATGGCTACGAGCAGTACTTC. Protein sequence: CAWSHDGYEQYF. This chain connects TRBV30 to TRBJ2-7; no firm D call. V was cut by 2 bases and J by 3 bases, with 8 bases left in between. The CDR3 contains 12 residues. The germline gives CDR1 GTSNPN, CDR2 SVGIG (reference sequence).

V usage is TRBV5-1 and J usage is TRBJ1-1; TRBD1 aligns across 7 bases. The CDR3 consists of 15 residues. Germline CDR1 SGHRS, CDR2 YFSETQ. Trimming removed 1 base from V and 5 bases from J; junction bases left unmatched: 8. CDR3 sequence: CASSLRQGGGTEAFF. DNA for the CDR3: TGCGCCAGCAGCTTGAGACAGGGTGGGGGGACTGAAGCTTTCTTT.

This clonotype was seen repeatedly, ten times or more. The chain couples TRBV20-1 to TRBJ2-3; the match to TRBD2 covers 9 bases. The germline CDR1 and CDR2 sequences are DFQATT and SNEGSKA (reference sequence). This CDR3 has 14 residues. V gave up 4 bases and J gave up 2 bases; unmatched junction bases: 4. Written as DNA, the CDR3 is TGCAGTGCTAAGCTAGCGGGGAACACAGATACGCAGTATTTT. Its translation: CSAKLAGNTDTQYF.

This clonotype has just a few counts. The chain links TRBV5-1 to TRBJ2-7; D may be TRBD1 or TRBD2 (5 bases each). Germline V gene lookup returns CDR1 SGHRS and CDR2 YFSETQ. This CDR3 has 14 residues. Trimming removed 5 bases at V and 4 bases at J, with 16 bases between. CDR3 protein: CASSTEGGGYEQYF. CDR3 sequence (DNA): TGCGCCAGCAGTACCGAGGGTGGGGGTTACGAGCAGTACTTC.

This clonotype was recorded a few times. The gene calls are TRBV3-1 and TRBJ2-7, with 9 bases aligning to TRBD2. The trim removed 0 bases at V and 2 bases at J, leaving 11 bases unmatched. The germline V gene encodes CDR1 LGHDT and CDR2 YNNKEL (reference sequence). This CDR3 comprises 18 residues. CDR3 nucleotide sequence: TGTGCCAGCAGCCAAGATTGGAGCGGGAGGATCTCAACCTACGAGCAGTACTTC. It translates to CASSQDWSGRISTYEQYF.

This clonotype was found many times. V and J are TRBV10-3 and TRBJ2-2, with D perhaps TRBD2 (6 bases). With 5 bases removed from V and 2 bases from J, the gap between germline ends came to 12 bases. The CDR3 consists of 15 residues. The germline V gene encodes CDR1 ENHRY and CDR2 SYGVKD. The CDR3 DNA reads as TGTGCCATCAGTATCGGGACTGCTAACACCGGGGAGCTGTTTTTT. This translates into CAISIGTANTGELFF.

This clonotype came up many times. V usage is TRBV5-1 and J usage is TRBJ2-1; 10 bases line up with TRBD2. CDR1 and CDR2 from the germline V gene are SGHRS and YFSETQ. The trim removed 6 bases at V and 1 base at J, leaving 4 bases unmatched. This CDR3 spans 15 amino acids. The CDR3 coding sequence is TGCGCCAGCACGGCTAGCGGGAGTTCCTACAATGAGCAGTTCTTC. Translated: CASTASGSSYNEQFF.